Below, 23 T cell receptor beta chains from the same sample are listed, as sequenced in a study of CD8+ T cells in alopecia areata. Extracted RNA was reverse transcribed into cDNA, the sequencing template. TCRdb's table, derived via immunoSEQ multiplex PCR, lists solely in-frame clones and lacks some. Altogether about 12,000 clones are present, approximately 53% being singletons, with the ten largest covering approximately 13%. Patients with alopecia areata provided lesional scalp punch biopsies as well as peripheral blood. Sequenced material: skin. The origin of the receptors is a human donor with alopecia areata.

In its sample, this clone was seen a few times. The rearrangement links TRBV7-3 to TRBJ2-1; either TRBD1 or TRBD2 may fit D (5 bases each). Per germline, CDR1 SGHTA and CDR2 FQGTGA. The CDR3 covers 14 residues. Trimming stripped 4 bases from V and 5 bases from J, with 12 bases between. In DNA, the CDR3 is TGTGCCAGCAGCTCGGAGGACAACGACAATGAGCAGTTCTTC. Its protein is CASSSEDNDNEQFF.

This clone appeared a few times. This CDR3 is also generated by other DNA sequences in the sample. The rearrangement links TRBV5-1 to TRBJ1-3; the D gene is possibly TRBD1 (5 bases). The CDR3 contains 14 residues. Germline V gene lookup returns CDR1 SGHRS and CDR2 YFSETQ. Trimming took off 1 base at V and 2 bases at J, with 7 bases between the two ends. The CDR3 is CASSLSGTGNTIYF. CDR3 DNA: TGCGCCAGCAGCTTGTCAGGGACTGGAAACACCATATATTTT.

The rearrangement links TRBV10-3 to TRBJ2-5, with D perhaps given as TRBD1 or TRBD2 (5 bases each). CDR3 length equals 14 residues. In germline, CDR1 is ENHRY, CDR2 SYGVKD. Trimming took off 0 bases at V and 3 bases at J, with 8 bases between the two ends. CDR3 coding DNA: TGTGCCATCAGTGAGTCGAGAGGGGAAGAGACCCAGTACTTC. Residues: CAISESRGEETQYF.

The gene calls are TRBV7-2 and TRBJ2-5; D may be TRBD2 (6 bases). In germline, CDR1 is SGHTA, CDR2 FQGNSA. The CDR3 runs 14 residues. The V end was cut by 6 bases, the J end by 13 bases, with 24 bases between. The CDR3: CASRTTRDFPLGYF. In nucleotides, the CDR3 is TGTGCCAGCAGAACTACCCGGGACTTCCCCCTTGGGTACTTC.

The chain employs TRBV5-4 and TRBJ2-5, with 8 bases fitting TRBD2. The DNA end favors TRBJ2-7, so the J call may be wrong. The CDR3 has 14 residues. Germline lookup yields CDR1 SGHNT and CDR2 YYREEE (reference sequence). CDR3 bases: TGTGCCAGCGGGTCTCAAGCGGGGGCTTACGAGCAGTACTTC. Its protein is CASGSQAGAYEQYF.

The chain carries TRBV18 and TRBJ1-1, with 10 bases aligning to TRBD1. Germline values: CDR1 KGHSH, CDR2 LQKENI. The trim removed 2 bases at V and 7 bases at J, leaving 7 bases unmatched. The CDR3 is made up of 15 amino acids. CDR3 nucleotide sequence: TGTGCCAGCTCACCAAAGACAGGGGGCGAGGTTGAAGCTTTCTTT. Translated: CASSPKTGGEVEAFF.

The sample holds one count of this clone. The genes are TRBV5-1 and TRBJ2-7; perhaps D is TRBD1 or TRBD2 (5 bases each). This CDR3 contains 13 residues. The germline CDR1 and CDR2 sequences are SGHRS and YFSETQ. Trimming cost V 4 bases and J 2 bases, with 10 bases left between them. Here the CDR3 reads CASSGGRPYEQYF. The CDR3 DNA follows: TGCGCCAGCAGCGGGGGTCGTCCCTACGAGCAGTACTTC.

The V gene is TRBV29-1, the J gene TRBJ2-2, with a tentative D call TRBD1 (5 bases). Germline V gene lookup returns CDR1 SQVTM and CDR2 ANQGSEA. CDR3 length equals 13 residues. V lost 4 bases, J lost 8 bases, and 14 bases lay in between. The CDR3 sequence: CSVVYGAAGELFF. In DNA form, the CDR3 reads TGCAGCGTTGTATATGGGGCGGCGGGGGAGCTGTTTTTT.

CDR3 in DNA: TGTGCCAGCAGTGGGACAGGAACCTACGAGCAGTACTTC. Translation: CASSGTGTYEQYF. The V gene is TRBV28, the J gene TRBJ2-7; 8 nucleotides agree with TRBD1. Germline values: CDR1 MDHEN, CDR2 SYDVKM. After removal of 5 bases from V and 2 bases from J, the junction contained 2 bases not matched to a gene. The CDR3 is 13 amino acids.

As for this clone: A much larger clone differs by one base, so this may be a read error. This sequence joins TRBV4-1 and TRBJ2-5, with 13 bases that match TRBD2. The end of the DNA aligns better with TRBJ2-7, so the J call may be wrong. The CDR3 runs 18 residues. CDR1 MGHRA and CDR2 YSYEKL come from the germline V gene. The CDR3 reads CAGSQRTSGSSRTYEQYF. The CDR3 DNA reads TGCGCCGGCAGCCAAAGGACTAGCGGGAGCTCGAGGACCTACGAGCAGTACTTC.

The chain recombines TRBV28 with TRBJ2-1; 8 bases are a match to TRBD2. This CDR3 region has 14 residues. Germline loops: CDR1 MDHEN, CDR2 SYDVKM. J lost 5 bases, V lost 6 bases, and 6 bases had no gene match. This chain's CDR3 is CASRKAGDNNEQFF. In DNA form, the CDR3 reads TGTGCCAGCAGAAAAGCGGGAGATAACAATGAGCAGTTCTTC.

This sequence joins TRBV2 and TRBJ2-1; a possible D gene is TRBD2 (5 bases). The CDR3 spans 14 residues. Germline V lookup: CDR1 SNHLY, CDR2 FYNNEI. The germline V and J ends were trimmed by 10 bases and 1 base, with 14 bases remaining between them. CDR3 sequence (DNA): TGTGCCAACATGGGAGATGAATCCTACAATGAGCAGTTCTTC. Translating it yields CANMGDESYNEQFF.

The V and J genes are TRBV7-2 and TRBJ1-5; D is uncertain. Germline V gene data show CDR1 as SGHTA and CDR2 as FQGNSA. The V gene lost 3 bases and the J gene lost 1 base, with 4 bases spanning the gap. This CDR3 is built from 13 residues. CDR3 residues: CASSFQSNQPQHF. Written as DNA, the CDR3 is TGTGCCAGCAGCTTTCAGAGCAATCAGCCCCAGCATTTT. The variable domain in full, completed from reference TRBV7-2 and TRBJ1-5, reads GAGVSQSPSNKVTEKGKDVELRCDPISGHTALYWYRQSLGQGLEFLIYFQGNSAPDKSGLPSDRFSAERTGGSVSTLTIQRTQQEDSAVYLCASSFQSNQPQHFGDGTRLSIL.

This clone has just a few counts. The V call is TRBV7-9, the J call TRBJ2-1; no reliable D call. Germline V gene lookup returns CDR1 SEHNR and CDR2 FQNEAQ (reference sequence). Trimming left V 6 bases short and J 2 bases short, with 5 bases between. The CDR3 length is 12 residues. The CDR3 loop is CASRAPYNEQFF. The CDR3 DNA sequence: TGTGCCAGCAGGGCCCCCTACAATGAGCAGTTCTTC.

This clone has just one count. V gene TRBV7-2 combines with J gene TRBJ2-3; D assignment may be TRBD1 or TRBD2 (5 bases each). The CDR3 extends over 14 amino acids. The germline V gene encodes CDR1 SGHTA and CDR2 FQGNSA. V lost 5 bases and J lost 0, with 9 bases in between. CDR3 bases: TGTGCCAGCAGCCGGGACCTCAGCACAGATACGCAGTATTTT. The encoded protein is CASSRDLSTDTQYF.

This chain connects TRBV7-9 to TRBJ1-1; D perhaps matches TRBD1 (5 bases). The ends were cut back, 5 bases at V and 7 bases at J, with 23 bases in the middle. The CDR3 has 16 residues. Germline-derived CDR1 and CDR2 are SEHNR and FQNEAQ (reference sequence). The CDR3 sequence is CASSEQEYIQDGEAFF. The CDR3 DNA is TGTGCCAGCAGCGAACAGGAGTACATCCAGGACGGTGAAGCTTTCTTT.

This clone occurred a few times. The rearrangement links TRBV7-8 to TRBJ2-7; perhaps TRBD2 as D (5 bases). Germline lookup yields CDR1 SGHVS and CDR2 FQNEAQ. This CDR3 is built from 16 residues. Deletions cut 0 bases from V and 3 bases from J, with 15 bases between. CDR3 nucleotide sequence: TGTGCCAGCAGCTTAGCGGACCCTCTGGCGGGCTACGAGCAGTACTTC. It is translated as CASSLADPLAGYEQYF.

V usage is TRBV6-5 and J usage is TRBJ1-3; D is unresolved. Germline values: CDR1 MNHEY, CDR2 SVGAGI. The CDR3 covers 14 residues. V lost 6 bases and J 1 base, leaving 10 bases between the germline ends. The CDR3 region has the DNA TGTGCCAGCAGGCAACAGAGGTCTGGAAACACCATATATTTT. Amino acid sequence: CASRQQRSGNTIYF.

This rearrangement joins TRBV2 to TRBJ2-7; 7 bases agree with TRBD2. Germline CDR1 and CDR2: SNHLY and FYNNEI. Trimming removed 7 bases from V and 2 bases from J; junction bases left unmatched: 14. The CDR3 spans 16 residues. CDR3 loop: CASTLVRTSVTYEQYF. In DNA form, the CDR3 reads TGTGCCAGCACACTAGTGAGGACTAGTGTCACCTACGAGCAGTACTTC.

As concerns this clone: This likely stems from a read error, as it lies one base from a far larger clone. The chain employs TRBV10-3 and TRBJ2-5, with unresolved D. V lost 3 bases and J 2 bases, leaving 13 bases between the germline ends. CDR1 and CDR2 (germline): ENHRY, SYGVKD. CDR3 length: 15 residues. The CDR3 DNA sequence: TGTGCCATCAGTGAAGGAAAATGGGATCAAGAGACCCAGTACTTC. Protein sequence: CAISEGKWDQETQYF.

This rearrangement joins TRBV6-6 to TRBJ1-1; no clear D gene. V was cut by 4 bases and J by 0 bases, with 9 bases left in between. The CDR3 is 14 residues long. Germline V gives CDR1 MNHNY, CDR2 SVGAGI (reference sequence). The CDR3: CASSSTTLNTEAFF. Here the CDR3 DNA reads TGTGCCAGCAGTTCGACGACGCTGAACACTGAAGCTTTCTTT.

The chain combines TRBV30 with TRBJ2-5; D is possibly TRBD2 (5 bases). Matching the DNA end better, TRBJ2-7 makes the J call doubtful. The CDR3 extends over 14 amino acids. Germline V gives CDR1 GTSNPN, CDR2 SVGIG (reference sequence). The CDR3 sequence: CAWSVLGNPYEQYF. Here the CDR3 DNA reads TGTGCCTGGAGTGTACTCGGGAATCCCTACGAGCAGTACTTC.

The chain uses TRBV7-9 and TRBJ2-3; D unclear. V shed 10 bases and J shed 6 bases, with 14 bases lying between them. This CDR3 is 12 amino acids long. Germline V gene lookup returns CDR1 SEHNR and CDR2 FQNEAQ (reference sequence). The CDR3 DNA reads as TGTGCCATTCTACCTTCCGGGGATACGCAGTATTTT. Translated, it gives CAILPSGDTQYF.